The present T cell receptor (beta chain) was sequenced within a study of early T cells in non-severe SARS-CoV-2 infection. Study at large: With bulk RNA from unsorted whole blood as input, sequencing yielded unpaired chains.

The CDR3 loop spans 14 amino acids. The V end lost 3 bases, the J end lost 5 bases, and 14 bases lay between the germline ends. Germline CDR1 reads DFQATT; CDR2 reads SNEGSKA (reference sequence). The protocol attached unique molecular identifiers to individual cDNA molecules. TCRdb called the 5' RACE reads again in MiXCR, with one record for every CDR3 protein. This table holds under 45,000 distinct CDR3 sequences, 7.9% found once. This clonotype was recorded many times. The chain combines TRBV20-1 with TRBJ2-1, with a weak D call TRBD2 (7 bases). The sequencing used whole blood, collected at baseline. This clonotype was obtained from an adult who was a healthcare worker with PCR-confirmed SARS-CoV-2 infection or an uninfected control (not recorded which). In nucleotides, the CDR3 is TGCAGTGCTAGTCGGCGGGGGCAGAACAATGAGCAGTTCTTC. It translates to CSASRRGQNNEQFF.